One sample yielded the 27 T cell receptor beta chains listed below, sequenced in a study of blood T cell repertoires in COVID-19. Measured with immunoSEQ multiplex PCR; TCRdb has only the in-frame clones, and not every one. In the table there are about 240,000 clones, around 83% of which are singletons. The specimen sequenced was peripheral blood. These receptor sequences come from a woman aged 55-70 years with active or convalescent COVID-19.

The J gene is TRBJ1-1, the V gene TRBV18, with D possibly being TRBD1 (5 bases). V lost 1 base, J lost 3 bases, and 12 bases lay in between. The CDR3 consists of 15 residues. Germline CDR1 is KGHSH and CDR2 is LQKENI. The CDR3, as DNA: TGTGCCAGCTCACCACAAACAGGTTCTGACACTGAAGCTTTCTTT. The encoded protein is CASSPQTGSDTEAFF.

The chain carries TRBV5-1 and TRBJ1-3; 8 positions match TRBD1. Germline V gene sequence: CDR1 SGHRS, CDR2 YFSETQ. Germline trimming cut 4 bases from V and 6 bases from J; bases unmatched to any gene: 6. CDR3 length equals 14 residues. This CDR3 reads CASSRGQDKNTIYF. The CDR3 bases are TGCGCCAGCAGCAGGGGACAGGACAAAAACACCATATATTTT.

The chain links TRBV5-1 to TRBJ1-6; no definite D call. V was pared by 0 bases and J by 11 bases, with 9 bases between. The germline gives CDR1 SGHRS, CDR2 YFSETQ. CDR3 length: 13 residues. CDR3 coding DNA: TGCGCCAGCAGCTTGGAAGCGGGGACACCCCTCCACTTT. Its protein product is CASSLEAGTPLHF.

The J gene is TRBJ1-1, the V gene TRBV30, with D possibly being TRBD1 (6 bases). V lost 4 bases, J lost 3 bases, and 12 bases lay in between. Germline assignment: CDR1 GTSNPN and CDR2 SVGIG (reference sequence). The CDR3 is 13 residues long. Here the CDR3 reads CAWKRGGDTEAFF. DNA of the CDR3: TGTGCCTGGAAAAGGGGGGGCGACACTGAAGCTTTCTTT.

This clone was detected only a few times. The CDR3 bases are TGTGCCAGCAGCTTGTTAGGTGAGGGCGGCGGCACCGGGGAGCTGTTTTTT. It yields the protein CASSLLGEGGGTGELFF. V gene TRBV5-6 combines with J gene TRBJ2-2; D is perhaps TRBD2 (5 bases). V was cut by 1 base and J by 4 bases, with 17 bases left in between. The germline gives CDR1 SGHDT, CDR2 YYEEEE. The CDR3 sequence is 17 residues long.

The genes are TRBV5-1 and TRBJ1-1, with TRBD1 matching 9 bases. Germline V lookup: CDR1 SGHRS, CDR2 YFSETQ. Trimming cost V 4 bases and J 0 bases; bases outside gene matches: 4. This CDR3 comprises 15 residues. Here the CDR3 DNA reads TGCGCCAGCAGCCCAGACAGGGGGATGAACACTGAAGCTTTCTTT. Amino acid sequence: CASSPDRGMNTEAFF.

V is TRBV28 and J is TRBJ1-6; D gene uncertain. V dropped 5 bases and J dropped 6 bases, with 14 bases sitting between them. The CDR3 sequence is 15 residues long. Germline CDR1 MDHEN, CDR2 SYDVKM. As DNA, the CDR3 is TGTGCCAGCAGTCTACGGGGTCGCATTAATTCACCCCTCCACTTT. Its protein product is CASSLRGRINSPLHF.

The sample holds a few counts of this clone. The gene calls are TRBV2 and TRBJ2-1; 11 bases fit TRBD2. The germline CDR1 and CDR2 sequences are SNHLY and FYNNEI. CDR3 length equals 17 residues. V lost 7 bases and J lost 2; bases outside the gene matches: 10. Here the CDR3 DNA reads TGTGCCAGCACCGGGAATAGCGGGGGGGCCGCCTACAATGAGCAGTTCTTC. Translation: CASTGNSGGAAYNEQFF.

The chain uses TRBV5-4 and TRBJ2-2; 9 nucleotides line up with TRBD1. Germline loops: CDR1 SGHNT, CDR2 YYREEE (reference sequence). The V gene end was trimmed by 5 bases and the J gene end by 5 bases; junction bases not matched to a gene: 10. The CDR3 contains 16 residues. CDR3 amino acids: CASRLAGTGRTGELFF. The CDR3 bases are TGTGCCAGCAGACTCGCCGGGACAGGGCGGACCGGGGAGCTGTTTTTT.

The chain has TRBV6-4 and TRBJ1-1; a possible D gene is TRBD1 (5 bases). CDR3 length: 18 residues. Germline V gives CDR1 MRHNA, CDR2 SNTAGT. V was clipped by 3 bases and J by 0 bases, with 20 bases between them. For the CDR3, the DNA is TGTGCCAGCAGTGATGATTCCAGCCCCCAGGGTATGAACACTGAAGCTTTCTTT. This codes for CASSDDSSPQGMNTEAFF.

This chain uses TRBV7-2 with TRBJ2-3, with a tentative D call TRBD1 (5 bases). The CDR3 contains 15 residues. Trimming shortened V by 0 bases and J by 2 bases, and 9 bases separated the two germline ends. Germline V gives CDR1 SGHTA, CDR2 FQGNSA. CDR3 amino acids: CASSLAGVLTDTQYF. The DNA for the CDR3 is TGTGCCAGCAGCTTAGCAGGGGTCCTCACAGATACGCAGTATTTT.

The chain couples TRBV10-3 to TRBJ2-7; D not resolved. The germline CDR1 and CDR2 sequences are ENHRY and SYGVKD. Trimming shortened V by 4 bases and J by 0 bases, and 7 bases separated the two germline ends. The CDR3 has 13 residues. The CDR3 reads CAISGQDSYEQYF. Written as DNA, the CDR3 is TGTGCCATCAGTGGCCAGGACTCCTACGAGCAGTACTTC.

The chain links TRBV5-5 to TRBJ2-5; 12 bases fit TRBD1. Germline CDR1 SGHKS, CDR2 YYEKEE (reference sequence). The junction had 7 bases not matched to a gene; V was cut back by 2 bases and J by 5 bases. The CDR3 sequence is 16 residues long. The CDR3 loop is CASSFEGQGAWETQYF. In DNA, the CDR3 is TGTGCCAGCAGCTTCGAGGGACAGGGGGCTTGGGAGACCCAGTACTTC.

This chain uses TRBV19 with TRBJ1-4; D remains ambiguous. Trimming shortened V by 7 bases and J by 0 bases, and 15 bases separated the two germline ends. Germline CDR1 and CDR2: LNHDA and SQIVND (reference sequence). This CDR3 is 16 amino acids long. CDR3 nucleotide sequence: TGTGCCAGTAACGACATCCTCACCTCAACTAATGAAAAACTGTTTTTT. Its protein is CASNDILTSTNEKLFF.

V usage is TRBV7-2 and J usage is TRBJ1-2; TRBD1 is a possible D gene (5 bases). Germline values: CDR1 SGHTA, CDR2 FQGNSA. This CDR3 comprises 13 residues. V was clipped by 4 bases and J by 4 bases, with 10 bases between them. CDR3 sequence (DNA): TGTGCCAGCAGCTACAGGCAACCCTATGGCTACACCTTC. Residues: CASSYRQPYGYTF.

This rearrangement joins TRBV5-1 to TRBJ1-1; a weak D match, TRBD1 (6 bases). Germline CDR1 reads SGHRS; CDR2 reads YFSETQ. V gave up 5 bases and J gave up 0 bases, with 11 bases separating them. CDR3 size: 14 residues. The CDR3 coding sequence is TGCGCCAGCAGTTCTGGGGACATGAACACTGAAGCTTTCTTT. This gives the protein CASSSGDMNTEAFF.

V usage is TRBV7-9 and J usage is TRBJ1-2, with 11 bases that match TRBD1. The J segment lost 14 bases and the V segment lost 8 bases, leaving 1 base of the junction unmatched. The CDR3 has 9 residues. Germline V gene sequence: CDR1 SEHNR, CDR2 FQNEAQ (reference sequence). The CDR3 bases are TGTGCCAGCGGACAGGGGGCGACCTTC. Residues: CASGQGATF.

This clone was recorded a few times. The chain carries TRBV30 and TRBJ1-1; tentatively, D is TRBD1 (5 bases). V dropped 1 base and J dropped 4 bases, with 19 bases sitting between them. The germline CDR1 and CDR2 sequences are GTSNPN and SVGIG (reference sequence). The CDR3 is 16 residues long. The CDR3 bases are TGTGCCTGGAGTGCGGGGGTAAGGGGTCGTGGCACTGAAGCTTTCTTT. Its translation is CAWSAGVRGRGTEAFF.

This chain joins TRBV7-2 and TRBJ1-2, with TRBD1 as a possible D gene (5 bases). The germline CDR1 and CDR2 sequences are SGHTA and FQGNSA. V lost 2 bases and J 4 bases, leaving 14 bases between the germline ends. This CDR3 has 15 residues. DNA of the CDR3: TGTGCCAGCAGCTTAAGCGGGGGTTCGGGCTATGGCTACACCTTC. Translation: CASSLSGGSGYGYTF.

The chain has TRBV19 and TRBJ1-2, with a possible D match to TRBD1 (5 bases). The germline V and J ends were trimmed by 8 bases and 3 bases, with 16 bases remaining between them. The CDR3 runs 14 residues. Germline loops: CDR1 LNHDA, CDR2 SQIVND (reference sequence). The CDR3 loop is CASHGGGDDYGYTF. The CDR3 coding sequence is TGTGCCAGTCATGGGGGAGGGGACGACTATGGCTACACCTTC.

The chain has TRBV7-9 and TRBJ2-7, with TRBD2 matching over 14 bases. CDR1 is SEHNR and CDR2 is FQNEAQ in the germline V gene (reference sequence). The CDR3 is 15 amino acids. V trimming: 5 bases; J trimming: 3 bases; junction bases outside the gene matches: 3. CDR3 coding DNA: TGTGCCAGCAGCCAGGGACTAGCGGGGGTCTACGAGCAGTACTTC. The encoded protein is CASSQGLAGVYEQYF.

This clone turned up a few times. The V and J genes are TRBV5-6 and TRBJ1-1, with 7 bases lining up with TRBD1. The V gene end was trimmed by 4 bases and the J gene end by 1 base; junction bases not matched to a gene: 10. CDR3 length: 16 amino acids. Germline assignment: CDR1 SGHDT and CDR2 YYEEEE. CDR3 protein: CASSRNRDRKNTEAFF. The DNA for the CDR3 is TGTGCCAGCAGCCGAAACCGGGACAGAAAGAACACTGAAGCTTTCTTT.

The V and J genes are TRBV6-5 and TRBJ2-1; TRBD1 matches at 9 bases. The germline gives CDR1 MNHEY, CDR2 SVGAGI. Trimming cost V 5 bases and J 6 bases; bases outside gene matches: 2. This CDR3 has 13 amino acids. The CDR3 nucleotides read TGTGCCAGCAGTACAGGGGGCATCAATGAGCAGTTCTTC. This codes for CASSTGGINEQFF.

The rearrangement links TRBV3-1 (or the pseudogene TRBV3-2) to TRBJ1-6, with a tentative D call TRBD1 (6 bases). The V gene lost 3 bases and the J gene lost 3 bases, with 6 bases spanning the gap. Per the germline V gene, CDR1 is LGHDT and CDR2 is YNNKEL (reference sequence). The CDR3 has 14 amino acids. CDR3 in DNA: TGTGCCAGCAGCCAGGACAGCTATAATTCACCCCTCCACTTT. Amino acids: CASSQDSYNSPLHF.

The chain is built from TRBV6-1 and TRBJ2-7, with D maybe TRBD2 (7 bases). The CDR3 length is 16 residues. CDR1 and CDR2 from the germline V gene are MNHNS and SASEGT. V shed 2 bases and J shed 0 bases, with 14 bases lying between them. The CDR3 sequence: CASSEIGGGVSYEQYF. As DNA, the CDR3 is TGTGCCAGCAGTGAAATAGGAGGGGGGGTCTCCTACGAGCAGTACTTC.

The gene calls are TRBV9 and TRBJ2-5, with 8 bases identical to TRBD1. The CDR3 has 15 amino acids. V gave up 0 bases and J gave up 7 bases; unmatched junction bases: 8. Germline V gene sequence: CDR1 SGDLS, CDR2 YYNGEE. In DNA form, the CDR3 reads TGTGCCAGCAGCGTAGACGGACAGGGTCCCATGACCCAGTACTTC. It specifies CASSVDGQGPMTQYF.

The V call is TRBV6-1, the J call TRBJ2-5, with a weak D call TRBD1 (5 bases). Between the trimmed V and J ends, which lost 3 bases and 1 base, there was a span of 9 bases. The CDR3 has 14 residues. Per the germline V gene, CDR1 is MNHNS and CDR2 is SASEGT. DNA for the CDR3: TGTGCCAGCAGTGAGACAGCCATCCAAGAGACCCAGTACTTC. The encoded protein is CASSETAIQETQYF.